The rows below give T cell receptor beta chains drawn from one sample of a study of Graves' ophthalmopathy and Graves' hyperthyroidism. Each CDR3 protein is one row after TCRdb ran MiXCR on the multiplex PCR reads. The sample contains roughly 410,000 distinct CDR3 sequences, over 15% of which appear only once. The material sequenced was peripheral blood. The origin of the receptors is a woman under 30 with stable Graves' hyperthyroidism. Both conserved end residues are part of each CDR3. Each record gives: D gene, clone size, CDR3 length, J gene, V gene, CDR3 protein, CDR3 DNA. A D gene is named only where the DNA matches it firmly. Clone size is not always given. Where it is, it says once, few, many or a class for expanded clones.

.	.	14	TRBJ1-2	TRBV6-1	CASSEIISTNGYTF	TGTGCCAGCAGTGAAATTATTTCGACAAATGGCTACACCTTC
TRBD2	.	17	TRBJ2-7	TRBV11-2	CASSWTSGGGFSYEQYF	TGTGCCAGCAGCTGGACTAGCGGGGGGGGCTTCTCCTACGAGCAGTACTTC
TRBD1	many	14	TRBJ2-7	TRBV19	CASSIGQGWYEQYF	TGTGCCAGTAGTATAGGACAGGGGTGGTACGAGCAGTACTTC
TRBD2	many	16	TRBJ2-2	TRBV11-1	CASSSRSGLNTGELFF	TGTGCCAGCAGCTCACGATCGGGACTAAACACCGGGGAGCTGTTTTTT
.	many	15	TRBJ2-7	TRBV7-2	CASSLSWRTTYEQYF	TGTGCCAGCAGCTTAAGTTGGCGGACCACCTACGAGCAGTACTTC
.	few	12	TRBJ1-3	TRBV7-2	CASSPNGGTIYF	TGTGCCAGCAGCCCTAATGGGGGGACCATATATTTT
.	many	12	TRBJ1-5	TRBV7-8	CASSFTRQPQHF	TGTGCCAGCAGCTTCACTCGACAGCCCCAGCATTTT
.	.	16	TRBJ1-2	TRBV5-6	CASSLWSGDHLYGYTF	TGTGCCAGCAGCTTGTGGTCAGGGGACCATCTTTATGGCTACACCTTC
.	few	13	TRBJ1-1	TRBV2	CASSAWQGTEAFF	TGTGCCAGCAGTGCCTGGCAGGGGACTGAAGCTTTCTTT
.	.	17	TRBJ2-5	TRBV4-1	CASSQEEQGALQETQYF	TGCGCCAGCAGCCAAGAAGAGCAGGGAGCCCTCCAAGAGACCCAGTACTTC
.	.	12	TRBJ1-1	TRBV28	CATRTLNTEAFF	TGTGCCACCCGGACGCTGAACACTGAAGCTTTCTTT
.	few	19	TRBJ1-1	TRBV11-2	CASSFGGVGEWAMNTEAFF	TGTGCCAGCAGCTTCGGGGGGGTCGGGGAATGGGCGATGAACACTGAAGCTTTCTTT
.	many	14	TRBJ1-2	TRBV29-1	CSAGGPDPGYGYTF	TGCAGCGCGGGGGGTCCCGATCCGGGCTATGGCTACACCTTC
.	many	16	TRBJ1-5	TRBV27	CASSLSRGTSNQPQHF	TGTGCCAGCAGTTTATCCCGAGGAACTAGCAATCAGCCCCAGCATTTT
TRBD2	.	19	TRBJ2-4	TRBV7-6	CASSPSLAGGSIAKNIQYF	TGTGCCAGCAGCCCGAGCCTAGCGGGGGGCTCGATAGCCAAAAACATTCAGTACTTC
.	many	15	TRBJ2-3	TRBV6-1	CASKKTGSSTDTQYF	TGTGCCAGCAAGAAAACAGGGTCTAGCACAGATACGCAGTATTTT
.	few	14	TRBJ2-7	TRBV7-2	CASSPESGAYEQYF	TGTGCCAGCAGCCCAGAGAGCGGTGCCTACGAGCAGTACTTC
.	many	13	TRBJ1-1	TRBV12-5	CASGAKGTTEAFF	TGTGCTAGTGGTGCCAAGGGGACGACTGAAGCTTTCTTT
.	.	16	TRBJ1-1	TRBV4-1	CASSQEAEGGNTEAFF	TGCGCCAGCAGCCAAGAGGCCGAGGGGGGTAACACTGAAGCTTTCTTT
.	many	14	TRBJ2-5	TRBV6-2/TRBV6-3	CASSRLGPRRPQYF	TGTGCCAGCAGCCGGTTAGGACCGCGCCGGCCCCAGTACTTC
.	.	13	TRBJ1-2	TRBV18	CASPRRGDYGYTF	TGTGCCAGCCCCCGGAGGGGGGACTATGGCTACACCTTC
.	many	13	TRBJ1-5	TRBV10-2	CATSGISNQPQHF	TGCGCCACCTCCGGGATCAGCAATCAGCCCCAGCATTTT